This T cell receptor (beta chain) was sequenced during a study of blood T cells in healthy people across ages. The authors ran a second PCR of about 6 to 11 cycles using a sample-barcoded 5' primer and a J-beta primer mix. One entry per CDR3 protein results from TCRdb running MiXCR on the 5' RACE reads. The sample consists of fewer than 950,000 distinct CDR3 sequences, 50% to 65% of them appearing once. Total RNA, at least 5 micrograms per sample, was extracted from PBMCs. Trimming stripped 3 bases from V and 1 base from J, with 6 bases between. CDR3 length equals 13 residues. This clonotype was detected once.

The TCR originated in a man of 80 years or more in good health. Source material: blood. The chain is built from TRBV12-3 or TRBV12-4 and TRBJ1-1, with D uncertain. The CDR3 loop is CASSFSRNTEAFF. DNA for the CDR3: TGTGCCAGCAGTTTCTCCAGGAACACTGAAGCTTTCTTT.